The clone carrying this T cell receptor beta chain occurred many times. The antigen remains undetermined. The data derive from a study of early T cells in non-severe SARS-CoV-2 infection. Whole-study context: The chains were unpaired, and the sequenced material was bulk RNA from unsorted whole blood.

Individual cDNA molecules were tagged with unique molecular identifiers. TCRdb passed the 5' RACE reads through MiXCR, listing each CDR3 protein once. The repertoire holds some 77,000 distinct CDR3 sequences, with 9.5% to 15% as singletons. Study-level points and caveats: Matching with VDJdb favored anti-spike CD8 responses (missing private and CD4 specificities).

The source material was whole blood. The sequence derives from an adult who was a healthcare worker with PCR-confirmed SARS-CoV-2 infection or an uninfected control (not recorded which).

CDR3 nucleotides: TGTGCCACCTCAGACAGGGTCGGAAATGAGCAGTTCTTC. Translation gives CATSDRVGNEQFF. This rearrangement joins TRBV10-3 to TRBJ2-1, with 7 bases matching TRBD1. V lost 10 bases to trimming and J lost 7 bases; unmatched junction nucleotides: 10. CDR1 is ENHRY, CDR2 SYGVKD, per germline. The CDR3 has 13 residues.